Sequencing of this T cell receptor (beta chain) was carried out in a study of blood T cell repertoires in COVID-19. Recovery among Cohort 3 donors was established by two negative PCRs, clearance, or symptom resolution. CDR3 length equals 14 residues. With V trimmed by 4 bases and J by 3 bases, 2 bases remained unmatched. Germline lookup yields CDR1 SNHLY and CDR2 FYNNEI. Produced via immunoSEQ multiplex PCR; TCRdb's table is partial and in-frame only. The data contain over 350,000 clones, around nine tenths of them singletons. The sequenced material came from PBMCs or T cells enriched from blood (not recorded which). The V and J genes are TRBV2 and TRBJ2-2; the match to TRBD1 covers 7 bases. The sequence was obtained from a woman in her forties or fifties who had recovered from COVID-19. The CDR3 coding sequence is TGTGCCAGCAGTGTACAGGGGTACACCGGGGAGCTGTTTTTT. This sequence encodes CASSVQGYTGELFF.